Listed below are T cell receptor beta chains from one sample, sequenced in a study of T cell responses to AZD1222 COVID-19 vaccine. TCRdb's copy holds only in-frame clones and misses some; the assay was immunoSEQ multiplex PCR. The data show about 130,000 clones, less than 95% seen once. The sample was peripheral blood, taken on day 0 of AZD1222 vaccination. The receptors here all came from an adult in good health. CDR3s include the opening cysteine and the closing phenylalanine or tryptophan. A D gene is named only where the DNA matches it firmly. Rows may omit the clone size; those that give it use once, few, many or a size class.

V gene	D gene	clone size	J gene	CDR3 protein	CDR3 DNA
TRBV6-5	NA	once	TRBJ1-2	CASSYGDGYGYTF	TGTGCCAGCAGTTACGGGGACGGCTATGGCTACACCTTC
TRBV5-4	NA	NA	TRBJ1-2	CASSSRDGYTF	TGTGCCAGCAGTTCCCGGGATGGCTACACCTTC
TRBV7-9	NA	NA	TRBJ2-5	CASSSTGTQTQYF	TGTGCCAGCAGCTCGACAGGCACGCAGACCCAGTACTTC
TRBV9	NA	NA	TRBJ1-5	CASSVVGAPNQPQHF	TGTGCCAGCAGCGTAGTTGGGGCCCCCAATCAGCCCCAGCATTTT
TRBV13	NA	NA	TRBJ1-5	CASSNSNQPQHF	TGTGCCAGCAGTAATAGCAATCAGCCCCAGCATTTT
TRBV4-3	TRBD1	NA	TRBJ1-5	CASSQGTGDQPQHF	TGCGCCAGCAGCCAAGGGACAGGGGATCAGCCCCAGCATTTT
TRBV10-3	NA	once	TRBJ1-5	CAISDVEGSNQPQHF	TGTGCCATCAGTGACGTCGAGGGTAGCAATCAGCCCCAGCATTTT
TRBV5-8	TRBD1	NA	TRBJ2-5	CASSLGTGRETQYF	TGTGCCAGCAGCCTAGGGACAGGGAGGGAGACCCAGTACTTC
TRBV6-5	TRBD1	NA	TRBJ1-4	CASSYPRTGGEKLFF	TGTGCCAGCAGTTACCCTCGGACAGGGGGTGAAAAACTGTTTTTT
TRBV3-1/TRBV3-2	TRBD2	NA	TRBJ2-2	CASSQVYKRGRLGELFF	TGTGCCAGCAGCCAAGTCTACAAGCGGGGGCGGTTGGGGGAGCTGTTTTTT
TRBV7-6	NA	NA	TRBJ2-7	CASTLGGGSGSAYEQYF	TGTGCCAGCACCTTGGGGGGCGGGTCAGGATCCGCCTACGAGCAGTACTTC
TRBV5-6	NA	NA	TRBJ2-7	CASSFPIPGEQYF	TGTGCCAGCAGCTTTCCCATCCCTGGGGAGCAGTACTTC
TRBV29-1	NA	NA	TRBJ1-1	CSGHRGGVPEAFF	TGCAGCGGCCACCGCGGGGGGGTTCCTGAAGCTTTCTTT
TRBV11-2	TRBD1	NA	TRBJ2-3	CASSSFRDRSTDTQYF	TGTGCCAGCAGCTCCTTCCGGGACAGAAGCACAGATACGCAGTATTTT
TRBV28	TRBD1	NA	TRBJ1-3	CASSLDRVGNTIYF	TGTGCCAGCAGTTTAGACAGGGTGGGAAACACCATATATTTT
TRBV6-5	NA	NA	TRBJ1-1	CASSYPGLEAFF	TGTGCCAGCAGCTACCCGGGCCTTGAAGCTTTCTTT
TRBV7-2	NA	NA	TRBJ2-5	CASSLVGTAPQETQYF	TGTGCCAGCAGCTTAGTTGGGACCGCGCCCCAAGAGACCCAGTACTTC
TRBV2	NA	NA	TRBJ1-1	CASSESRVEAFF	TGTGCCAGCAGTGAAAGTAGGGTAGAAGCTTTCTTT
TRBV10-1	NA	NA	TRBJ2-7	CASSAGYEQYF	TGCGCCAGCAGCGCCGGCTACGAGCAGTACTTC
TRBV2	TRBD1	NA	TRBJ2-7	CASTSPMTGATSYEQYF	TGTGCCAGCACCTCACCCATGACAGGGGCTACCTCCTACGAGCAGTACTTC
TRBV6-2/TRBV6-3	TRBD1	NA	TRBJ2-7	CASSNAATGGGEQYF	TGTGCCAGCAGTAACGCCGCAACAGGGGGCGGCGAGCAGTACTTC
TRBV24-1	TRBD1	once	TRBJ1-6	CATPGTGGQSPLHF	TGTGCCACCCCGGGGACAGGGGGTCAGTCACCCCTCCACTTT
TRBV2	NA	once	TRBJ1-2	CASSEQGSYGYTF	TGTGCCAGCAGCGAACAGGGAAGCTATGGCTACACCTTC
TRBV5-1	NA	once	TRBJ1-1	CASSLTRMNTEAFF	TGCGCCAGCAGCTTAACCCGAATGAACACTGAAGCTTTCTTT
TRBV7-3	TRBD1	NA	TRBJ1-5	CASRLTGTGASYCNQPQHF	TGTGCCAGCAGACTAACCGGGACAGGGGCATCCTACTGCAATCAGCCCCAGCATTTT
TRBV28	TRBD1	NA	TRBJ2-5	CASNGQGQETQYF	TGTGCCAGCAACGGACAGGGGCAAGAGACCCAGTACTTC
TRBV29-1	NA	NA	TRBJ2-1	CSVRLGRENEQFF	TGCAGCGTCCGGCTGGGCAGGGAAAATGAGCAGTTCTTC
TRBV7-2	TRBD1	NA	TRBJ2-5	CASSPDRVQETQYF	TGTGCCAGCAGCCCAGACAGGGTTCAAGAGACCCAGTACTTC
TRBV28	NA	NA	TRBJ2-7	CASSLGANPYEQYF	TGTGCCAGCAGTTTAGGGGCAAATCCCTACGAGCAGTACTTC
TRBV28	TRBD1	NA	TRBJ1-1	CASSFRLGQGDTEAFF	TGTGCCAGCAGTTTCCGACTAGGACAGGGTGACACTGAAGCTTTCTTT
TRBV30	NA	NA	TRBJ1-5	CAWSSDAINQPQHF	TGTGCCTGGAGTAGTGACGCGATAAATCAGCCCCAGCATTTT
TRBV7-3	TRBD1	NA	TRBJ1-6	CASRRDRDSPLHF	TGTGCCAGCAGGAGGGACAGGGATTCACCCCTCCACTTT
TRBV12-3/TRBV12-4	NA	NA	TRBJ2-7	CASSLAGFYEQYF	TGTGCCAGCAGTTTAGCGGGGTTCTACGAGCAGTACTTC
TRBV18	NA	NA	TRBJ2-5	CASSPNSGGETQYF	TGTGCCAGCTCACCCAACTCAGGAGGAGAGACCCAGTACTTC